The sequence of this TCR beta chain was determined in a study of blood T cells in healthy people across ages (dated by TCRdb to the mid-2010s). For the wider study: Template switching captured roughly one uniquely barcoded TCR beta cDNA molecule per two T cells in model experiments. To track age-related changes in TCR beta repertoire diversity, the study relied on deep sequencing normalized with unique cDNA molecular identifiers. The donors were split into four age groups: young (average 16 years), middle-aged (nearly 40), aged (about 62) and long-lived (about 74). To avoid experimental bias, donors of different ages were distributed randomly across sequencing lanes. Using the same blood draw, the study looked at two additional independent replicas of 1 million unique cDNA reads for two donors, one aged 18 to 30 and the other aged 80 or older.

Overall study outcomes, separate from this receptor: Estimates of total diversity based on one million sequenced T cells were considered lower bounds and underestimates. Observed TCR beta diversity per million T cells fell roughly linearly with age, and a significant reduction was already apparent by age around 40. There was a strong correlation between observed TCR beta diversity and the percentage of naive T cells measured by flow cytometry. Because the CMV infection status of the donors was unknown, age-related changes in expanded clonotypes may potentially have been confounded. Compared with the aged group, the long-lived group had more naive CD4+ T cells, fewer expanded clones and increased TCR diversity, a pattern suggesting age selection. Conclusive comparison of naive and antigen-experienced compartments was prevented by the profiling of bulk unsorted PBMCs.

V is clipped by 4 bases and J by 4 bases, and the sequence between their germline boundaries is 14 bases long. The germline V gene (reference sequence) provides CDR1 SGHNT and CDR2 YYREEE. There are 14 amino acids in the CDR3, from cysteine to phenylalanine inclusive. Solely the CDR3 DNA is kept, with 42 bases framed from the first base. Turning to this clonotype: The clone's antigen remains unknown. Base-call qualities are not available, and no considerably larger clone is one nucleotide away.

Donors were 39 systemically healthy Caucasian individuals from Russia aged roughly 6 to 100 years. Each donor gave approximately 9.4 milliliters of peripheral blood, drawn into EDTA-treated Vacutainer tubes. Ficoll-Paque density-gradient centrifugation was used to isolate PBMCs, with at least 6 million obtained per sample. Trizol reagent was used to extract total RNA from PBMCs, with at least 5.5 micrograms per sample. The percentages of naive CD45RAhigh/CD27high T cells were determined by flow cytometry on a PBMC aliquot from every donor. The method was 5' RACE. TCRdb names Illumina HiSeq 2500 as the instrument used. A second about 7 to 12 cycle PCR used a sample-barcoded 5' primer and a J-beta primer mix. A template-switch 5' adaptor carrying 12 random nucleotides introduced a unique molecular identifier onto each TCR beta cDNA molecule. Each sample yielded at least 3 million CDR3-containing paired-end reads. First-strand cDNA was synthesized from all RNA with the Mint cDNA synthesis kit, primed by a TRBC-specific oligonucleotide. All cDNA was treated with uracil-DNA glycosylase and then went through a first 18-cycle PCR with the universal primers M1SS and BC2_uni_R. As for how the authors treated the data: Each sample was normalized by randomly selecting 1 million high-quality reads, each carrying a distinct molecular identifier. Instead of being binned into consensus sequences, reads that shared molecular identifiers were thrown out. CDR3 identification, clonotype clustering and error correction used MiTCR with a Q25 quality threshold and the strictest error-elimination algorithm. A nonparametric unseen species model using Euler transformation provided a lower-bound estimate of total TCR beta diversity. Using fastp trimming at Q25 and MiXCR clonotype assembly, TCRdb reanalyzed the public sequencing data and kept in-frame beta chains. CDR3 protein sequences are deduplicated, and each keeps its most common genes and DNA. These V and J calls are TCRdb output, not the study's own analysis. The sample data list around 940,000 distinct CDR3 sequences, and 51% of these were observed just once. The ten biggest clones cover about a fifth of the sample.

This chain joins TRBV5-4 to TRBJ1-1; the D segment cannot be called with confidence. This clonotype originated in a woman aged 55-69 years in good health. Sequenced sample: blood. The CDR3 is CASSTTRLSTEAFF. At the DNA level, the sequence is TGTGCCAGCAGCACGACCCGACTCAGCACTGAAGCTTTCTTT.